This TCR beta chain was sequenced in a study of beta chain features in type 1 diabetes. Study overall: On cell yields, gender and age, patients and healthy donors were similar. Overall study results and limits: Insertions at VDJ junctions were less frequent in type 1 diabetes patients. These patients also deleted more nucleotides at the same junctions. TCRB CDR3s from Type 1 diabetes patients were moderately but significantly shorter in all four CD4+ subsets.

In the case of this clone: The antigen remains undetermined.

Reverse transcription of all isolated RNA meant that expressed TCRB transcripts were sequenced. The protocol was immunoSEQ multiplex PCR, while the TCRdb copy is restricted to in-frame clones and leaves out a portion. This table has about 70,000 clones, roughly 50% appearing once. V lost 5 bases to trimming and J lost 5 bases, with 12 bases between them. Per germline, CDR1 SGHVS and CDR2 FNYEAQ. CDR3 size: 13 residues. This clonotype was sampled from a man aged 25 to 40 with type 1 diabetes. The V gene is TRBV7-6, the J gene TRBJ1-2; perhaps TRBD1 as D (5 bases). Sequences were obtained from central memory CD4+ T cells from blood. CDR3 DNA sequence: TGTGCCAGCAGCGAACGACAGCGATATGGCTACACCTTC. It codes for CASSERQRYGYTF. The full variable domain, its missing parts supplied by reference TRBV7-6 and TRBJ1-2, is GAGVSQSPRYKVTKRGQDVALRCDPISGHVSLYWYRQALGQGPEFLTYFNYEAQQDKSGLPNDRFSAERPEGSISTLTIQRTEQRDSAMYRCASSERQRYGYTFGSGTRLTVV.